Listed below are T cell receptor beta chains from one sample, sequenced in a study of cytomegalovirus exposure and HLA in healthy donors. The assay was immunoSEQ multiplex PCR, and TCRdb's table has in-frame clones only and misses some. In total, the table holds 180,000 or so clones. Sequenced: PBMCs. The receptors were sampled from a boy between 10 and 17 years old in good health and CMV-seronegative. The CDR3 runs from the conserved cysteine through the conserved F or W. Fields, in order: D gene, J gene, V gene, CDR3 protein, CDR3 DNA. The D gene is left open where the match is weak.

-	TRBJ1-5	TRBV30	CAWADSEHQPQHF	TGTGCCTGGGCTGACAGCGAACATCAGCCCCAGCATTTT
-	TRBJ2-3	TRBV2	CATLKGLANRDTQYF	TGTGCCACCCTGAAAGGACTGGCGAACAGAGATACGCAGTATTTT
-	TRBJ1-1	TRBV7-2	CASSLTSGGTEAFF	TGTGCCAGCAGCTTAACCAGCGGGGGGACTGAAGCTTTCTTT
TRBD1	TRBJ1-6	TRBV7-9	CASSTTRQGFSPLHF	TGTGCCAGCAGCACCACCCGACAGGGGTTCTCACCCCTCCACTTT
-	TRBJ2-1	TRBV28	CASTGGNYNEQFF	TGTGCCAGCACTGGAGGCAACTACAATGAGCAGTTCTTC
TRBD1	TRBJ2-1	TRBV11-3	CASSPRGSYNEQFF	TGTGCCAGCAGCCCCAGGGGGTCGTACAATGAGCAGTTCTTC
-	TRBJ1-2	TRBV6-5	CASSNSGLINYGYTF	TGTGCCAGCAGCAATTCGGGACTGATTAACTATGGCTACACCTTC
-	TRBJ2-3	TRBV6-1	CASRQDGADTQYF	TGTGCCAGCAGGCAGGACGGGGCAGATACGCAGTATTTT
-	TRBJ1-6	TRBV7-9	CASSLDLADSPLHF	TGTGCCAGCAGCTTAGATTTGGCAGATTCACCCCTCCACTTT
-	TRBJ2-3	TRBV11-2	CASSLAGGRQRPDTQYF	TGTGCCAGCAGCTTAGCTGGAGGGCGTCAGAGGCCAGATACGCAGTATTTT
-	TRBJ1-6	TRBV6-5	CASRETVGSPLHF	TGTGCCAGCAGGGAGACAGTGGGTTCACCCCTCCACTTT
TRBD1	TRBJ2-7	TRBV5-6	CASSLRGLLSYEQYF	TGTGCCAGCAGCTTAAGGGGGCTCCTTTCCTACGAGCAGTACTTC
-	TRBJ2-7	TRBV4-1	CASSQHGSGAEQYF	TGCGCCAGCAGCCAACACGGGTCTGGGGCCGAGCAGTACTTC
-	TRBJ2-7	TRBV7-9	CASSSPRQGGQYF	TGTGCCAGCAGCTCTCCCCGGCAGGGGGGGCAGTACTTC
TRBD2	TRBJ2-1	TRBV5-4	CASSSNDLAGQFF	TGTGCCAGCAGCTCCAACGACCTAGCGGGGCAGTTCTTC
TRBD2	TRBJ2-7	TRBV6-6	CASSLAGGRYEQYF	TGTGCCAGCAGTTTAGCGGGGGGGCGGTACGAGCAGTACTTC
TRBD2	TRBJ2-7	TRBV14	CASSQKAGGQYEQYF	TGTGCCAGCAGCCAGAAAGCGGGGGGGCAATACGAGCAGTACTTC
TRBD2	TRBJ2-1	TRBV2	CASSEGLAPRPSNNEQFF	TGTGCCAGCAGTGAAGGACTAGCGCCCCGACCCTCCAACAATGAGCAGTTCTTC
-	TRBJ2-2	TRBV6-6	CASSRDNLSGELFF	TGTGCCAGCAGCAGGGACAATTTGTCCGGGGAGCTGTTTTTT
-	TRBJ2-1	TRBV7-9	CASSERGGTYNEQFF	TGTGCCAGCAGTGAGAGGGGGGGGACCTACAATGAGCAGTTCTTC
TRBD1	TRBJ1-3	TRBV7-8	CASRGQGAGLTGNTIYF	TGTGCCAGCAGGGGACAGGGGGCAGGTTTAACTGGAAACACCATATATTTT
TRBD2	TRBJ2-7	TRBV5-6	CASSSLTSGGIYEQYF	TGTGCCAGCAGCTCCCTCACTAGCGGGGGGATCTACGAGCAGTACTTC
-	TRBJ1-2	TRBV27	CASAPRQSTLSSYGYTF	TGTGCCAGCGCTCCCCGACAGTCTACTCTCTCTTCCTATGGCTACACCTTC
-	TRBJ2-5	TRBV7-9	CASSSGDRLETQYF	TGTGCCAGCAGCTCAGGTGACAGGTTGGAGACCCAGTACTTC
TRBD1	TRBJ2-7	TRBV6-5	CASSRSGTDYEQYF	TGTGCCAGCAGCCGATCTGGGACAGACTACGAGCAGTACTTC
-	TRBJ1-3	TRBV7-2	CASSLNVRGSGNTIYF	TGTGCCAGCAGCTTAAATGTCAGGGGCTCTGGAAACACCATATATTTT
-	TRBJ1-1	TRBV5-4	CASSPDGAQGPGFF	TGTGCCAGCAGCCCCGATGGGGCCCAAGGGCCGGGTTTCTTT
-	TRBJ1-1	TRBV11-1	CASSWVGASDTEAFF	TGTGCCAGCAGCTGGGTGGGGGCTTCGGACACTGAAGCTTTCTTT
TRBD2	TRBJ2-5	TRBV28	CASRRGGGIQETQYF	TGTGCCTCACGACGAGGCGGGGGGATCCAAGAGACCCAGTACTTC
TRBD1	TRBJ2-2	TRBV6-5	CASSRTGNTGELFF	TGTGCCAGCAGCCGGACAGGGAACACCGGGGAGCTGTTTTTT
-	TRBJ1-2	TRBV18	CASSPPEPQLYGYTF	TGTGCCAGCTCACCCCCCGAGCCACAGCTCTATGGCTACACCTTC